The next 11 T cell receptor beta chains were all read from a single sample in a study of cytomegalovirus exposure and HLA in healthy donors. 60 Vbeta and 13 Jbeta primers were used in PCR. The data were produced by immunoSEQ multiplex PCR, yet TCRdb's version contains in-frame clones alone and is incomplete. Its clone listing holds roughly 50,000 clones. The sample consisted of PBMCs. These receptors all come from a woman between 40 and 50 years old in good health and CMV-seronegative.

The chain uses TRBV6-5 and TRBJ1-6; possibly TRBD1 for D (6 bases). The CDR3 is made up of 16 amino acids. The ends were cut back, 2 bases at V and 1 base at J, with 9 bases in the middle. Per the germline V gene, CDR1 is MNHEY and CDR2 is SVGAGI. CDR3 sequence: CASSYTGQSYNSPLHF. DNA for the CDR3: TGTGCCAGCAGTTACACGGGACAATCCTATAATTCACCCCTCCACTTT.

This chain's CDR3 is CASRWSGKDTYEQYF. The CDR3 DNA is TGTGCCAGCAGGTGGAGCGGGAAGGACACCTACGAGCAGTACTTC. This chain connects TRBV11-2 to TRBJ2-7; 7 nucleotides agree with TRBD2. Trimming took 6 bases from V and 2 from J; bases not matched to a gene: 10. Germline V gene lookup returns CDR1 SGHAT and CDR2 FQNNGV. The CDR3 consists of 15 residues. The whole variable domain, filled in from reference TRBV11-2 and TRBJ2-7, reads EAGVAQSPRYKIIEKRQSVAFWCNPISGHATLYWYQQILGQGPKLLIQFQNNGVVDDSQLPKDRFSAERLKGVDSTLKIQPAKLEDSAVYLCASRWSGKDTYEQYFGPGTRLTVT.

This chain links TRBV7-7 with TRBJ2-5; D gene unclear. V was cut by 3 bases and J by 2 bases, with 7 bases left in between. There are 13 residues in the CDR3. Germline V lookup: CDR1 SSHAT, CDR2 FNYEAQ (reference sequence). The chain's CDR3 is CASSFQVQETQYF. As DNA, the CDR3 is TGTGCCAGCAGCTTCCAGGTTCAAGAGACCCAGTACTTC.

The chain carries TRBV6-5 and TRBJ1-5; a possible D gene is TRBD1 (6 bases). V lost 6 bases and J 7 bases, leaving 16 bases between the germline ends. The CDR3 runs to 14 residues. The V gene's germline CDR1 is MNHEY and CDR2 SVGAGI. The CDR3 protein is CASSRYRDGQPQHF. The CDR3 DNA is TGTGCCAGCAGCCGGTACAGGGACGGACAGCCCCAGCATTTT.

As for this clone: One junction end disagrees with the germline gene, perhaps due to a read error. Other nucleotide sequences from this sample produce the same CDR3. The rearrangement uses TRBV4-2 and TRBJ2-7; TRBD2 matches at 10 bases. The CDR3 spans 15 residues. Germline CDR1 and CDR2: LGHNA and YNFKEQ. DNA for the CDR3: TGTGCCAGCAGCCAAGCACTAGCGGGGCCGTACGAGCAGTACTTT. Protein product: CASSQALAGPYEQYF.

V gene TRBV9 combines with J gene TRBJ2-3; TRBD1 aligns across 8 bases. CDR3 length: 14 residues. The junction had 5 bases not matched to a gene; V was cut back by 2 bases and J by 6 bases. The germline CDR1 and CDR2 sequences are SGDLS and YYNGEE. CDR3 region: CASSVRTGRDTQYF. For the CDR3, the DNA is TGTGCCAGCAGCGTCCGGACAGGGAGGGATACGCAGTATTTT. Full variable domain (missing parts from reference TRBV9 and TRBJ2-3): DSGVTQTPKHLITATGQRVTLRCSPRSGDLSVYWYQQSLDQGLQFLIQYYNGEERAKGNILERFSAQQFPDLHSELNLSSLELGDSALYFCASSVRTGRDTQYFGPGTRLTVL.

V and J are TRBV19 and TRBJ1-2; no clear D. The CDR3 extends over 15 amino acids. Germline V gene sequence: CDR1 LNHDA, CDR2 SQIVND (reference sequence). Trimming took off 3 bases at V and 2 bases at J, with 13 bases between the two ends. CDR3 coding DNA: TGTGCCAGTAGTATCGGTTCTTGGGCCAACTATGGCTACACCTTC. Protein: CASSIGSWANYGYTF.

The chain couples TRBV23-1 to TRBJ1-2; the D is unclear. TRBV23-1 is reported as an ORF; its role is uncertain. The CDR3 extends over 14 amino acids. Trimming took 0 bases from V and 6 from J, leaving 11 bases between them. The chain's CDR3 is CASSQSCGVNGYTF. The CDR3, as DNA: TGCGCCAGCAGTCAATCGTGCGGAGTTAATGGCTACACCTTC.

V is TRBV19 and J is TRBJ1-5; 10 positions agree with TRBD1. Germline lookup yields CDR1 LNHDA and CDR2 SQIVND (reference sequence). V lost 8 bases and J lost 5; bases outside the gene matches: 3. The CDR3 covers 13 residues. The CDR3 sequence: CASRDRGYQPQHF. The CDR3 DNA reads as TGTGCCAGTCGGGACAGGGGTTATCAGCCCCAGCATTTT. Supplemented by reference TRBV19 and TRBJ1-5, the full variable domain reads DGGITQSPKYLFRKEGQNVTLSCEQNLNHDAMYWYRQDPGQGLRLIYYSQIVNDFQKGDIAEGYSVSREKKESFPLTVTSAQKNPTAFYLCASRDRGYQPQHFGDGTRLSIL.

The chain's CDR3 is CASSLTGHQETQYF. The CDR3 DNA is TGTGCCAGCAGCCTGACAGGGCACCAAGAGACCCAGTACTTC. The V and J genes are TRBV6-6 and TRBJ2-5, with TRBD1 matching 7 bases. This CDR3 spans 14 amino acids. The germline V gene has CDR1 MNHNY and CDR2 SVGAGI (reference sequence). J was trimmed by 0 bases and V by 6 bases; bases with no gene match: 4.

The V and J genes are TRBV7-6 and TRBJ1-3; a possible D gene is TRBD1 (5 bases). From germline, CDR1 is SGHVS and CDR2 FNYEAQ. The length of the CDR3 is 15 residues. V lost 1 base, J lost 0 bases, and 7 bases lay in between. The CDR3 here is CASSLVGASGNTIYF. In DNA form, the CDR3 reads TGTGCCAGCAGCTTAGTTGGGGCCTCTGGAAACACCATATATTTT.